These T cell receptor beta chains were read from a single sample in a study of neurological immune-mediated disorders. TCRdb re-called the 5' RACE reads through MiXCR, storing one row per CDR3 protein. The sample yields fewer than 50,000 distinct CDR3 sequences, about 14% seen once. The sequenced sample consisted of CD4+ T cells from blood. These receptors were taken from an older woman with HTLV-1-associated myelopathy (HAM/TSP). The CDR3 runs from the conserved cysteine through the conserved F or W. Each record gives: J gene, D gene, clone size, V gene, CDR3 protein, CDR3 DNA. The D gene is left open where the match is weak. A row's size may be missing; if present it is once, few, many or a size class.

TRBJ2-5	NA	many	TRBV6-5	CASSIDRDLQETQYF	TGTGCCAGCAGTATCGACCGGGACCTGCAAGAGACCCAGTACTTC
TRBJ2-6	NA	medium-sized	TRBV2	CASSDISSGANVLTF	TGTGCCAGCAGCGATATTAGCTCTGGGGCCAACGTCCTGACTTTC
TRBJ2-1	TRBD2	many	TRBV11-2	CASSPLAGSYNEQFF	TGTGCCAGCAGCCCACTAGCGGGGTCCTACAATGAGCAGTTCTTC
TRBJ2-7	TRBD1	many	TRBV7-9	CASSWTGGGEQYF	TGTGCCAGCAGCTGGACAGGGGGAGGCGAGCAGTACTTC
TRBJ2-1	TRBD2	many	TRBV24-1	CATSGPTSGGAGDNEQFF	TGTGCCACCAGTGGCCCTACTAGCGGGGGAGCTGGGGACAATGAGCAGTTCTTC
TRBJ1-3	TRBD1	many	TRBV20-1	CSAISLTGALSGNTIYF	TGCAGTGCCATCAGCCTTACAGGGGCCCTCTCTGGAAACACCATATATTTT
TRBJ1-2	TRBD1	many	TRBV3-1	CASSRASGTGGYGYTF	TGTGCCAGCAGTCGTGCCTCCGGGACAGGGGGCTATGGCTACACCTTC
TRBJ1-5	TRBD1	many	TRBV18	CASSPRTGEYQPQHF	TGTGCCAGCTCACCGCGGACAGGGGAATATCAGCCCCAGCATTTT
TRBJ2-6	NA	many	TRBV7-6	CASSQPTAGANVLTF	TGTGCCAGCAGCCAACCGACAGCTGGGGCCAACGTCCTGACTTTC
TRBJ2-1	TRBD2	few	TRBV20-1	CSARLAGGPRNEQFF	TGCAGTGCTAGACTAGCGGGAGGGCCGAGGAATGAGCAGTTCTTC
TRBJ2-3	NA	many	TRBV4-1	CAIRDVGKTDTQYF	TGCGCCATCCGGGATGTCGGAAAAACAGATACGCAGTATTTT
TRBJ1-1	NA	few	TRBV4-2	CASSQVYRTNTEAFF	TGTGCCAGCAGCCAAGTATACAGGACCAACACTGAAGCTTTCTTT
TRBJ1-3	TRBD1	many	TRBV5-1	CASSPLGQGVGGNTIYF	TGCGCCAGCTCGCCCCTGGGACAGGGGGTAGGAGGAAACACCATATATTTT
TRBJ2-3	TRBD2	many	TRBV4-1	CASSQIGLAASTDTQYF	TGCGCCAGCAGCCAAATCGGACTAGCGGCGAGCACAGATACGCAGTATTTT
TRBJ1-2	NA	many	TRBV6-6	CASSRDRLSGYGYTF	TGTGCCAGCTCCCGGGACCGCCTATCGGGCTATGGCTACACCTTC
TRBJ1-2	NA	NA	TRBV5-1	CASSFYICRTGKEGYGYTF	NA
TRBJ2-7	TRBD2	many	TRBV6-5	CASSFGLAGSYEQYF	TGTGCCAGCAGCTTCGGACTAGCGGGGTCCTACGAGCAGTACTTC
TRBJ1-2	NA	once	TRBV20-1	CSATPNYGYRF	TGCAGTGCTACCCCGAACTATGGCTACAGATTC
TRBJ1-2	NA	many	TRBV5-1	CASSPDRPGIYGYTF	TGCGCCAGCAGCCCAGACAGGCCAGGGATCTATGGCTACACCTTC
TRBJ2-2	NA	many	TRBV20-1	CSARTFGTGELFF	TGCAGTGCTAGAACGTTTGGCACCGGGGAGCTGTTTTTT
TRBJ1-5	NA	NA	TRBV7-2	CASSLEPMRRPQHF	TGTGCCAGCAGCTTAGAACCGATGCGGCGGCCCCAGCATTTT
TRBJ2-1	NA	many	TRBV20-1	CSAREPYGMSYNEQFF	TGCAGTGCTAGAGAGCCCTACGGGATGTCCTACAATGAGCAGTTCTTC
TRBJ1-6	NA	once	TRBV6-5	CASSYETVNNSPLHF	TGTGCCAGCAGTTACGAGACAGTTAATAATTCACCCCTCCACTTT
TRBJ1-1	TRBD1	many	TRBV5-1	CASSLGYRGGTEAFF	TGCGCCAGCAGCTTGGGCTACAGGGGCGGGACTGAAGCTTTCTTT
TRBJ1-1	TRBD1	many	TRBV5-1	CASSLELVGTGKAEAFF	TGCGCCAGCAGCTTGGAGCTTGTTGGGACAGGGAAGGCCGAAGCTTTCTTT
TRBJ1-2	NA	many	TRBV20-1	CSARDGADGYTF	TGCAGTGCTAGAGATGGTGCGGATGGCTACACCTTC
TRBJ2-7	NA	many	TRBV7-2	CASSLMQGPSIYEQYF	TGTGCCAGCAGCTTAATGCAGGGCCCCAGCATCTACGAGCAGTACTTC
TRBJ2-3	TRBD2	many	TRBV27	CASSLLGAAGGRTDTQYF	TGTGCCAGCAGTTTATTGGGAGCAGCGGGGGGCCGCACAGATACGCAGTATTTT
TRBJ2-1	TRBD2	many	TRBV20-1	CSASTSGEISYNEQFF	TGCAGTGCCAGTACTAGCGGGGAGATCTCCTACAATGAGCAGTTCTTC
TRBJ2-2	NA	many	TRBV20-1	CSAKRNTGELFF	TGCAGTGCCAAACGGAACACCGGGGAGCTGTTTTTT
TRBJ1-2	NA	many	TRBV20-1	CSARGASAQGFDGYTF	TGCAGTGCTAGAGGGGCCTCTGCCCAGGGATTCGATGGCTACACCTTC
TRBJ2-2	TRBD1	many	TRBV24-1	CATSDLQRDRGNTNTGELFF	TGTGCCACCAGTGATTTGCAGCGGGACAGGGGTAATACGAACACCGGGGAGCTGTTTTTT
TRBJ1-1	NA	NA	TRBV20-1	CSARVIGQGGNTEAFF	TGCAGTGCTAGAGTGATCGGGCAGGGAGGGAACACTGAAGCTTTCTTT
TRBJ2-3	TRBD2	NA	TRBV5-1	CASSPGLAGTDTQYF	TGCGCCAGCAGCCCGGGACTAGCCGGCACAGATACGCAGTATTTT
TRBJ2-5	NA	many	TRBV7-2	CASSPPSTPYSQTQYF	TGTGCCAGCAGCCCCCCTTCTACGCCCTATAGTCAGACCCAGTACTTC
TRBJ1-5	NA	NA	TRBV12-3/TRBV12-4	CASSFGSGLHQPQHF	TGTGCCAGCAGTTTCGGTTCAGGGCTCCATCAGCCCCAGCATTTT
TRBJ2-2	NA	medium-sized	TRBV5-1	CASSLTTSYTGELFF	TGCGCCAGCAGCTTGACCACAAGTTACACCGGGGAGCTGTTTTTT
TRBJ1-1	NA	many	TRBV7-8	CASSLSQGGTEAFF	TGTGCCAGCAGCTTAAGTCAGGGTGGAACTGAAGCTTTCTTT
TRBJ1-5	NA	many	TRBV20-1	CSACCPQHF	TGCAGTGCTTGTTGCCCCCAGCATTTT
TRBJ1-5	NA	many	TRBV20-1	CSARDIGRSNQPQHF	TGCAGTGCTAGAGATATCGGCAGGAGCAATCAGCCCCAGCATTTT
TRBJ2-3	NA	once	TRBV20-1	CSASSGTFLIDTQYF	TGCAGTGCTAGTTCCGGGACTTTTCTAATAGATACGCAGTATTTT
TRBJ1-1	NA	many	TRBV6-2/TRBV6-3	CASSYSNVAGAAFF	TGTGCCAGCAGTTACTCAAATGTTGCAGGGGCAGCTTTCTTT
TRBJ2-3	TRBD2	many	TRBV6-6	CASRDSTSGTDTQYF	TGTGCCAGCAGAGATTCCACTAGCGGCACAGATACGCAGTATTTT
TRBJ1-2	TRBD1	many	TRBV5-6	CASSSGTVGYTF	TGTGCCAGCAGCTCCGGGACAGTCGGCTACACCTTC
TRBJ2-7	NA	many	TRBV7-2	CASSGQSLDEQYF	TGTGCCAGCAGCGGCCAGAGCCTGGACGAGCAGTACTTC
TRBJ2-1	TRBD1	many	TRBV3-1	CASSLDRGLHNEQFF	TGTGCCAGCAGCCTGGACAGGGGGTTGCACAATGAGCAGTTCTTC
TRBJ2-5	NA	NA	TRBV5-1	CASSAGYGGQETQYF	TGCGCCAGCAGCGCCGGCTATGGGGGCCAAGAGACCCAGTACTTC
TRBJ1-2	NA	many	TRBV10-3	CAISGPGQGNYGYTF	TGTGCCATCAGTGGACCTGGGCAGGGGAACTATGGCTACACCTTC
TRBJ2-1	NA	many	TRBV3-1	CASSQDARPQFF	TGTGCCAGCAGCCAAGATGCCAGGCCCCAGTTCTTC
TRBJ2-2	NA	many	TRBV7-7	CASSLGLENTGELFF	TGTGCTAGCAGCTTAGGCCTCGAGAACACCGGGGAGCTGTTTTTT
TRBJ1-2	NA	many	TRBV29-1	CSVVTGYGYTF	TGCAGCGTTGTTACGGGCTATGGCTACACCTTC
TRBJ1-1	NA	many	TRBV18	CASSPEMGNTEAFF	TGTGCCAGCTCACCGGAGATGGGGAACACTGAAGCTTTCTTT
TRBJ1-6	TRBD1	NA	TRBV18	CASSLGTASPLHF	TGTGCCAGCTCACTGGGGACAGCTTCACCCCTACACTTT
TRBJ2-3	TRBD1	many	TRBV20-1	CSARGGTGGTDTQYF	TGCAGTGCTAGAGGAGGGACAGGGGGCACAGATACGCAGTATTTT
TRBJ2-5	NA	many	TRBV7-3	CASSLTGGQETQYF	TGTGCCAGCAGCTTAACTGGGGGGCAGGAGACCCAGTACTTC
TRBJ2-1	TRBD2	medium-sized	TRBV4-1	CASSQYPGLAGGQDSYNEQFF	TGCGCCAGCAGCCAATACCCGGGACTAGCGGGGGGGCAGGACTCCTACAATGAGCAGTTCTTC
TRBJ2-6	NA	NA	TRBV7-7	CASSLGTSGANVLTF	TGTGCTAGCAGCTTAGGGACTTCTGGGGCCAACGTCCTGACTTTC
TRBJ2-7	NA	many	TRBV10-3	CAISESSGTLSSYEQYF	TGTGCCATCAGTGAGTCGAGTGGGACCTTGAGCTCCTACGAGCAGTACTTC
TRBJ2-1	TRBD2	many	TRBV5-5	CASSPGPGLVPYNEQFF	TGTGCCAGCAGCCCGGGACCTGGACTAGTGCCCTACAATGAGCAGTTCTTC